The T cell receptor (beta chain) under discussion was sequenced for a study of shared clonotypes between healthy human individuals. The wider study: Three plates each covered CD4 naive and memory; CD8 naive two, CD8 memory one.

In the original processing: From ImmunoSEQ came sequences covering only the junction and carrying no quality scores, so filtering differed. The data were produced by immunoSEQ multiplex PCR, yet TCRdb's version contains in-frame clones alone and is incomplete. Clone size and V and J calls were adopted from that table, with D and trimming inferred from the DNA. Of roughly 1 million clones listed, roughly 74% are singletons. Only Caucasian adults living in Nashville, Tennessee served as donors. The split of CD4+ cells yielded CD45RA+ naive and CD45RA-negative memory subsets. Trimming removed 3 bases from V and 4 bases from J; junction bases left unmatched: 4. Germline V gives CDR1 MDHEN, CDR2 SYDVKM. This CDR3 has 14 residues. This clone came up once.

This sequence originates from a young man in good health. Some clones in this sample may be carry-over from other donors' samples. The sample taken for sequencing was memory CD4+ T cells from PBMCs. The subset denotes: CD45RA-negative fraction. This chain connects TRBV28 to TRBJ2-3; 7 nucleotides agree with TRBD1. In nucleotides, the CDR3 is TGTGCCAGCAGTTTCGAGGGGGCGGCAGATACGCAGTATTTT. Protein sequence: CASSFEGAADTQYF.